This T cell receptor (beta chain) emerged from a study of blood T cell repertoires in COVID-19. Between the trimmed V and J ends, which lost 0 bases and 1 base, there was a span of 10 bases. The CDR3 spans 16 residues. CDR1 MNHNS and CDR2 SASEGT come from the germline V gene. Clones were read by immunoSEQ multiplex PCR, and TCRdb kept only the in-frame ones, dropping some. This table has fewer than 200,000 clones, approximately 85% appearing once. This chain uses TRBV6-1 with TRBJ2-1, with D maybe TRBD2 (5 bases). The receptor's source is a man in his sixties who had recovered from COVID-19. The sample comprised peripheral blood. CDR3 amino acids: CASSEALRGSYNEQFF. DNA for the CDR3: TGTGCCAGCAGTGAAGCGCTTCGGGGTTCCTACAATGAGCAGTTCTTC.